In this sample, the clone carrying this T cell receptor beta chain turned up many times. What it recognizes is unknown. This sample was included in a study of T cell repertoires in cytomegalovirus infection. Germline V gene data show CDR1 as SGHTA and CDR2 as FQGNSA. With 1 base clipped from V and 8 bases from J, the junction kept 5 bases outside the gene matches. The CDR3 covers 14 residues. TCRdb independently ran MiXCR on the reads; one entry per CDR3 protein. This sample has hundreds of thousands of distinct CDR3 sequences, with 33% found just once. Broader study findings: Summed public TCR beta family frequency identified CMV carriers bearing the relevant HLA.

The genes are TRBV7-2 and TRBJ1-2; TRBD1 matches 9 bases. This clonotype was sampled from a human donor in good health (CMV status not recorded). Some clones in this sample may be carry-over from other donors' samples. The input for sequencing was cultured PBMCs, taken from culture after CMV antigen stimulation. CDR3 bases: TGTGCCAGCAGCTTAGGCCGGACAGGGGAAGGCTACACCTTC. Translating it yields CASSLGRTGEGYTF. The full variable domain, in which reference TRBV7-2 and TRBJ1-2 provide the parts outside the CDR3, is GAGVSQSPSNKVTEKGKDVELRCDPISGHTALYWYRQSLGQGLEFLIYFQGNSAPDKSGLPSDRFSAERTGGSVSTLTIQRTQQEDSAVYLCASSLGRTGEGYTFGSGTRLTVV.